This paragraph covers one TCR beta chain sequence. This specimen comes from a study of technical replicates of blood from a handful of donors. Profiling relied on immunoSEQ multiplex PCR, and the TCRdb table lists in-frame clones only, not all of them. There are 65,000 to 85,000 clones in the sample; around nine tenths occur only once, and 0.3% to 0.45% lies in the top ten. Source material: T cells isolated from PBMCs. The receptor was derived from a human donor in good health.

CDR3 sequence: CASRGGQGSYNEQFF. CDR3 DNA: TGTGCCAGCAGGGGGGGACAGGGCTCCTACAATGAGCAGTTCTTC. This rearrangement joins TRBV28 to TRBJ2-1, with 9 bases identical to TRBD1. Germline trimming cut 6 bases from V and 0 bases from J; bases unmatched to any gene: 3. From germline, CDR1 is MDHEN and CDR2 SYDVKM. CDR3 length: 15 amino acids. The full variable domain, in which reference TRBV28 and TRBJ2-1 provide the parts outside the CDR3, is DVKVTQSSRYLVKRTGEKVFLECVQDMDHENMFWYRQDPGLGLRLIYFSYDVKMKEKGDIPEGYSVSREKKERFSLILESASTNQTSMYLCASRGGQGSYNEQFFGPGTRLTVL.